This TCR beta chain was captured by sequencing in a study of blood T cell repertoires in COVID-19. For the study at large: Both acute and convalescent COVID-19 samples were obtained from the United States, Italy and Spain.

This CDR3 contains 16 residues. CDR1 and CDR2 (germline): SGHDN, FVKESK. J gave up 3 bases and V 9 bases, and 12 bases lay outside the gene matches. This table comes from immunoSEQ multiplex PCR, and its TCRdb copy is limited to in-frame clones, with some not included. The sample carries about 300,000 clones, more than 75% recorded once. This TCR came from a man aged 65-85 years with acute or convalescent COVID-19. The sample consisted of peripheral blood. The chain has TRBV14 and TRBJ2-7, with 12 positions matching TRBD1. CDR3 nucleotide sequence: TGTGCCAGAAAAAGGGGACAGGGGGCTTTGTTCTACGAGCAGTACTTC. Protein: CARKRGQGALFYEQYF.